These 18 T cell receptor beta chains came from one sample sequenced in a study of blood T cell repertoires in COVID-19. The data were produced by immunoSEQ multiplex PCR, yet TCRdb's version contains in-frame clones alone and is incomplete. The sample carries about 120,000 clones, about 78% recorded once. Sequencing was carried out using peripheral blood. The origin of the receptors is a man between 65 and 85 years old with acute or convalescent COVID-19.

The CDR3 here is CSARALDTQYF. CDR3 sequence (DNA): TGCAGTGCTAGAGCACTGGATACGCAGTATTTT. The rearrangement links TRBV20-1 to TRBJ2-3; D gene ambiguous. CDR1 is DFQATT and CDR2 is SNEGSKA in the germline V gene (reference sequence). V was clipped by 1 base and J by 6 bases, with 5 bases between them. The CDR3 length is 11 residues.

The V call is TRBV24-1, the J call TRBJ1-5; D remains unclear. Germline V gene data show CDR1 as KGHDR and CDR2 as SFDVKD. V lost 3 bases to trimming and J lost 5 bases, with 4 bases between them. The CDR3 runs 12 residues. The CDR3 DNA is TGTGCCACCAGTGATCCCGATCAGCCCCAGCATTTT. Translating gives CATSDPDQPQHF.

The V call is TRBV6-4, the J call TRBJ1-1, with D maybe TRBD1 (5 bases). CDR3 length: 15 residues. Germline V gene lookup returns CDR1 MRHNA and CDR2 SNTAGT. Trimming stripped 8 bases from V and 2 bases from J, with 18 bases between. CDR3 bases: TGTGCCAGCCCAACTAAACCGGGGGGAAACACTGAAGCTTTCTTT. It codes for CASPTKPGGNTEAFF.

The rearrangement links TRBV10-3 to TRBJ2-1, with D perhaps matching TRBD2 (5 bases). This CDR3 contains 14 residues. V was trimmed by 1 base and J by 4 bases, leaving 8 bases between them. Germline V CDR1 and CDR2: ENHRY, SYGVKD. CDR3 sequence (DNA): TGTGCCATCAGTGAGTTACTAGAATACAATGAGCAGTTCTTC. It is translated as CAISELLEYNEQFF.

There are a few counts of this clone. The chain carries TRBV5-1 and TRBJ1-1; D is unresolved. The CDR3 is 15 residues long. The V end lost 0 bases, the J end lost 4 bases, and 13 bases lay between the germline ends. Per the germline V gene, CDR1 is SGHRS and CDR2 is YFSETQ. Written as DNA, the CDR3 is TGCGCCAGCAGCTTGGGAGCGGGAATGGCCACTGAAGCTTTCTTT. It codes for CASSLGAGMATEAFF.

This clone appeared a single time. DNA for the CDR3: TGTGCCAGTAGCCGACGGGAAGGCTACACCTTC. Translated, it gives CASSRREGYTF. The chain is built from TRBV19 and TRBJ1-2; D remains ambiguous. V lost 6 bases and J 8 bases, leaving 10 bases between the germline ends. The length of the CDR3 is 11 residues. CDR1 and CDR2 (germline): LNHDA, SQIVND (reference sequence).

This rearrangement joins TRBV3-1 (or the pseudogene TRBV3-2) to TRBJ2-1; D not certain. V was clipped by 0 bases and J by 2 bases, with 5 bases between them. The CDR3 is 14 residues long. Germline V lookup: CDR1 LGHDT, CDR2 YNNKEL (reference sequence). The CDR3 DNA is TGTGCCAGCAGCCAAGAGGCCACCTACAATGAGCAGTTCTTC. Its translation is CASSQEATYNEQFF.

This clone was picked up one time. The gene calls are TRBV5-4 and TRBJ1-1; D not resolved. Germline CDR1 is SGHNT and CDR2 is YYREEE (reference sequence). The CDR3 covers 12 residues. Trimming took off 4 bases at V and 4 bases at J, with 8 bases between the two ends. Here the CDR3 reads CASSRGGTEAFF. Here the CDR3 DNA reads TGTGCCAGCAGCCGGGGAGGCACTGAAGCTTTCTTT.

The chain uses TRBV6-5 and TRBJ1-5, with D unclear. CDR1 and CDR2 (germline): MNHEY, SVGAGI. The CDR3 extends over 13 amino acids. V gave up 8 bases and J gave up 0 bases, with 8 bases separating them. The CDR3 here is CASGEGSNQPQHF. Written as DNA, the CDR3 is TGTGCCAGCGGGGAGGGTAGCAATCAGCCCCAGCATTTT.

The genes are TRBV20-1 and TRBJ1-5; D not certain. The CDR3 length is 16 residues. CDR1 is DFQATT, CDR2 SNEGSKA, per germline (reference sequence). The germline V and J ends were trimmed by 5 bases and 0 bases, with 17 bases remaining between them. The chain's CDR3 is CSAGEQNLNSNQPQHF. CDR3 coding DNA: TGCAGTGCTGGTGAACAGAACTTGAATAGCAATCAGCCCCAGCATTTT.

The count of this clone is one. The genes are TRBV5-4 and TRBJ2-7; 7 bases match TRBD1. The germline V gene has CDR1 SGHNT and CDR2 YYREEE (reference sequence). The CDR3 covers 15 residues. Trimming took 1 base from V and 0 from J; bases not matched to a gene: 4. This CDR3 reads CASSLPTGSSYEQYF. For the CDR3, the DNA is TGTGCCAGCAGCTTGCCGACAGGGAGCTCCTACGAGCAGTACTTC.

The V gene is TRBV6-4, the J gene TRBJ1-2; D is possibly TRBD1 (6 bases). The CDR3 length is 13 residues. Germline loops: CDR1 MRHNA, CDR2 SNTAGT. The V end was cut by 3 bases, the J end by 8 bases, with 13 bases between. CDR3 loop: CASSEQGLGGYTF. The CDR3 DNA follows: TGTGCCAGCAGTGAACAGGGCCTAGGGGGCTACACCTTC.

The chain recombines TRBV4-3 with TRBJ2-1; 9 bases match TRBD2. The length of the CDR3 is 14 residues. The trim removed 4 bases at V and 8 bases at J, leaving 6 bases unmatched. Per the germline V gene, CDR1 is LGHNA and CDR2 is YSLEER. CDR3 protein: CASSRLAAGDEQFF. The CDR3 DNA follows: TGCGCCAGCAGCCGACTAGCGGCCGGGGATGAGCAGTTCTTC.

The rearrangement uses TRBV4-1 and TRBJ1-1, with D perhaps TRBD1 (5 bases). Germline assignment: CDR1 MGHRA and CDR2 YSYEKL. The V and J ends lost 1 base and 0 bases respectively, with 18 bases between them. This CDR3 has 18 residues. The CDR3 sequence: CASSQGILGRTLNTEAFF. Written as DNA, the CDR3 is TGCGCCAGCAGCCAAGGAATTCTGGGGCGGACCTTGAACACTGAAGCTTTCTTT.

This clone is a singleton in its sample. This rearrangement joins TRBV6-2 or TRBV6-3 to TRBJ2-1, with 7 bases aligning to TRBD1. The CDR3 has 17 residues. J lost 5 bases, V lost 2 bases, and 12 bases had no gene match. Germline values: CDR1 MNHEY, CDR2 SVGEGT. The CDR3 loop reads CASSYLRTGTRDNEQFF. The DNA for the CDR3 is TGTGCCAGCAGTTACCTAAGGACAGGAACGCGGGACAATGAGCAGTTCTTC.

The V gene is TRBV19, the J gene TRBJ1-5; D not certain. Germline V CDR1 and CDR2: LNHDA, SQIVND (reference sequence). The V end was cut by 3 bases, the J end by 0 bases, with 12 bases between. The CDR3 extends over 16 amino acids. The CDR3 loop is CASSIPRSLSNQPQHF. The CDR3 DNA reads as TGTGCCAGTAGTATCCCGAGGTCTCTTAGCAATCAGCCCCAGCATTTT.

The V call is TRBV12-3 or TRBV12-4, the J call TRBJ2-3; D not resolved. V lost 7 bases and J lost 1, with 9 bases in between. This CDR3 is built from 13 residues. For the CDR3, the DNA is TGTGCCAGCACCACTCTGGGCACAGATACGCAGTATTTT. This encodes CASTTLGTDTQYF.

This clone was seen only once. V usage is TRBV5-1 and J usage is TRBJ1-2, with D perhaps TRBD1 (6 bases). V was cut by 1 base and J by 4 bases, with 11 bases left in between. Germline-derived CDR1 and CDR2 are SGHRS and YFSETQ. The CDR3 is 14 amino acids. In DNA, the CDR3 is TGCGCCAGCAGCTTGTCCACGACAGGCTATGGCTACACCTTC. Residues: CASSLSTTGYGYTF.